This paragraph covers one T cell receptor (beta chain) sequence. The antigen is not known. This specimen belongs to a study of shared clonotypes between healthy human individuals. In the study overall: For every donor, three CD4 naive, three CD4 memory, two CD8 naive and one CD8 memory plates were used.

As handled by the study authors: Because ImmunoSEQ provided only junction sequences with no quality scores, the filtering differed. The data were produced by immunoSEQ multiplex PCR, yet TCRdb's version contains in-frame clones alone and is incomplete. V, J and clone size derive from that table, while D and trimming were established from the DNA sequence. The repertoire holds approximately 2.4 million clones, approximately 96% seen once, with approximately 0.13% in the top ten. CDR3 length: 14 residues. Trimming removed 5 bases from V and 0 bases from J, with 5 bases in between. The V gene's germline CDR1 is LNHDA and CDR2 SQIVND (reference sequence). Study observations and caveats: Naive CD4 clonotypes were shared across a handful of donors at around 5%.

Material: naive CD4+ T cells sorted from blood. The subset here: CD45RA+ positively selected. This TCR was sampled from a man aged 18-30 years in good health. The rearrangement joins TRBV19 to TRBJ2-6; no clear D. CDR3 amino acids: CASSLYSGANVLTF. The CDR3 coding sequence is TGTGCCAGTAGTCTGTACTCTGGGGCCAACGTCCTGACTTTC.